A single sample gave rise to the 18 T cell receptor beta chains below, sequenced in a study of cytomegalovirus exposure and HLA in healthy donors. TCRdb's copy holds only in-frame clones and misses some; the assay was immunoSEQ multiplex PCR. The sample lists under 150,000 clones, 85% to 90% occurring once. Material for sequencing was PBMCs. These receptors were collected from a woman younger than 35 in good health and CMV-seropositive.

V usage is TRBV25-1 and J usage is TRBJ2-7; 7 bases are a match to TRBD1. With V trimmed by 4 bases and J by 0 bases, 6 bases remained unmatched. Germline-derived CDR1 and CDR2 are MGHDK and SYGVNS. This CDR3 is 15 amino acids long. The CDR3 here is CASSGHGQDSYEQYF. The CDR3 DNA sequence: TGTGCCAGCAGTGGTCACGGACAGGACTCCTACGAGCAGTACTTC.

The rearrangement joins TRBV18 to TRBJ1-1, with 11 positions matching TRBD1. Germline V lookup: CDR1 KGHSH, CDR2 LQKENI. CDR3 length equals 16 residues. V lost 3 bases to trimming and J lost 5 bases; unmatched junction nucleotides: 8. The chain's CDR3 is CASSPRTGGAGTEAFF. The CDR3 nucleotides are TGTGCCAGCTCACCTCGGACAGGGGGCGCCGGGACTGAAGCTTTCTTT.

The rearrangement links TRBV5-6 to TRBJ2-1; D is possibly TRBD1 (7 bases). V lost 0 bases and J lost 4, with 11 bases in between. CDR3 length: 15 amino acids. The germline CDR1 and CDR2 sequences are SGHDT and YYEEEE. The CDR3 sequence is CASSLAGGTYNEQFF. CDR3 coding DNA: TGTGCCAGCAGCTTGGCAGGGGGGACTTACAATGAGCAGTTCTTC.

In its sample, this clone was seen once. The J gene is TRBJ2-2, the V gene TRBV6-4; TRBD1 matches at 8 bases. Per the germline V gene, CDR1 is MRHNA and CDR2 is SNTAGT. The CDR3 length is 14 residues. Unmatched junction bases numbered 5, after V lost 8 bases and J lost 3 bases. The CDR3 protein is CASRRDRHTGELFF. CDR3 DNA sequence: TGTGCCAGCCGCCGGGACAGGCACACCGGGGAGCTGTTTTTT.

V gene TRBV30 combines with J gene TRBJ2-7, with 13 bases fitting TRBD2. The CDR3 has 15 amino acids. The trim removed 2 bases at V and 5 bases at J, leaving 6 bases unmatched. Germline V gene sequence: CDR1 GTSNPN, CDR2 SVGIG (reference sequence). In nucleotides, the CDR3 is TGTGCCTGGAGTACAGGACTAGCGGGAGTACACGAGCAGTACTTC. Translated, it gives CAWSTGLAGVHEQYF. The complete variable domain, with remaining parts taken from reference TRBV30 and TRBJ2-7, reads SQTIHQWPATLVQPVGSPLSLECTVEGTSNPNLYWYRQAAGRGLQLLFYSVGIGQISSEVPQNLSASRPQDRQFILSSKKLLLSDSGFYLCAWSTGLAGVHEQYFGPGTRLTVT.

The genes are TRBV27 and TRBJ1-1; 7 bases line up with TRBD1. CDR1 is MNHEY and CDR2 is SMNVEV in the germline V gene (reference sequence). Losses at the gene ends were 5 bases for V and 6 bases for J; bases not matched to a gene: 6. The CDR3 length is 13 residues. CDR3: CASSPTGRSEAFF. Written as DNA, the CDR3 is TGTGCCAGCAGTCCGACAGGGCGTTCTGAAGCTTTCTTT.

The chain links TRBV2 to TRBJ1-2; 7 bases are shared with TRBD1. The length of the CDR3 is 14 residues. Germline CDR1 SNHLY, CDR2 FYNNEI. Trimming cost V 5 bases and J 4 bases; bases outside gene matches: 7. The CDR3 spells CASSPDRRPYGYTF. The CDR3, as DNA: TGTGCCAGCAGTCCGGACAGGAGACCCTATGGCTACACCTTC.

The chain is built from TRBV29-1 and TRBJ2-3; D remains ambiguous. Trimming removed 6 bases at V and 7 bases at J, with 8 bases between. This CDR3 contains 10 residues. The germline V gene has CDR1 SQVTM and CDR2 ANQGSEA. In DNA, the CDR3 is TGCAGCGTCGTACAACATACGCAGTATTTT. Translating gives CSVVQHTQYF.

Here the CDR3 DNA reads TGTGCCAGTACCGGTCTAGCGGGGGTCACCGGGGAGCTGTTTTTT. It translates to CASTGLAGVTGELFF. V gene TRBV19 combines with J gene TRBJ2-2; 10 bases fit TRBD2. Trimming took 7 bases from V and 4 from J; bases not matched to a gene: 6. The CDR3 has 15 residues. Germline loops: CDR1 LNHDA, CDR2 SQIVND (reference sequence).

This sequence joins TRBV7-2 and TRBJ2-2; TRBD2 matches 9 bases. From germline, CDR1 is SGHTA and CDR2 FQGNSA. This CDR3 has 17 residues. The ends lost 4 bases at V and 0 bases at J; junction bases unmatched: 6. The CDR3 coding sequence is TGTGCCAGCAGCTCAAGGACTAGCGCCGCGAACACCGGGGAGCTGTTTTTT. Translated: CASSSRTSAANTGELFF.

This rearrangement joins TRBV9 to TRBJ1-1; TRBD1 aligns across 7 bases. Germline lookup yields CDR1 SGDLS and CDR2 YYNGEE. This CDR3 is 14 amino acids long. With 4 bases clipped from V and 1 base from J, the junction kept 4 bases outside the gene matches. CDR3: CASSPGGQNTEAFF. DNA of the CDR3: TGTGCCAGCAGCCCAGGGGGGCAGAACACTGAAGCTTTCTTT.

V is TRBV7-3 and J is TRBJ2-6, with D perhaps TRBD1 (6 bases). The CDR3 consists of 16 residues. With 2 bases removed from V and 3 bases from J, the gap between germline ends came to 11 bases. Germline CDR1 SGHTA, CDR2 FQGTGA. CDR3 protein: CASSLGGGFGANVLTF. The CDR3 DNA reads TGTGCCAGCAGCTTAGGGGGCGGGTTTGGGGCCAACGTCCTGACTTTC.

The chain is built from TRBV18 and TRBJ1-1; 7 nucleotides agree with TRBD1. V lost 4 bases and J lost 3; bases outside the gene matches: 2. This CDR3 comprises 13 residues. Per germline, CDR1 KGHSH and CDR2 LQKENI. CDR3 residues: CASSLGTDTEAFF. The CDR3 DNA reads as TGTGCCAGCTCACTCGGGACAGACACTGAAGCTTTCTTT.

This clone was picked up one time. CDR3 residues: CASSPPGLAGGGAGNEQFF. The DNA for the CDR3 is TGTGCCAGCTCACCGCCCGGACTAGCGGGAGGGGGGGCCGGAAATGAGCAGTTCTTC. This sequence joins TRBV18 and TRBJ2-1, with 15 nucleotides matching TRBD2. Trimming removed 3 bases from V and 7 bases from J; junction bases left unmatched: 13. This CDR3 region has 19 residues. Germline loops: CDR1 KGHSH, CDR2 LQKENI.

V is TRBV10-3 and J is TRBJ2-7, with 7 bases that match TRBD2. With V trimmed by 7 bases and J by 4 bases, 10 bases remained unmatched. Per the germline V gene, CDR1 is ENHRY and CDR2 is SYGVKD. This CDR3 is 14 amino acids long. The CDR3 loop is CAIKGERGRYEQYF. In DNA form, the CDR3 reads TGTGCCATCAAAGGGGAGCGCGGGAGATACGAGCAGTACTTC.

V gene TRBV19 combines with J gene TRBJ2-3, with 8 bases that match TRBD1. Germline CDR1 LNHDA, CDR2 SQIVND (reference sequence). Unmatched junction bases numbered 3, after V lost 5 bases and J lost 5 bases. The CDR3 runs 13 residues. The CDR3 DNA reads TGTGCCAGTAGTCCCAGGGGGCAAGATACGCAGTATTTT. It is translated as CASSPRGQDTQYF.

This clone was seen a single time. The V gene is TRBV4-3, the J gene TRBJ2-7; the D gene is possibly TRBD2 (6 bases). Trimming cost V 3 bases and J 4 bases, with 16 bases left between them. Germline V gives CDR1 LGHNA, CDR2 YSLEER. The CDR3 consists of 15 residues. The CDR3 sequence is CASSQAWDGGYEQYF. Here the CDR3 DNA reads TGCGCCAGCAGCCAGGCCTGGGACGGGGGATACGAGCAGTACTTC.

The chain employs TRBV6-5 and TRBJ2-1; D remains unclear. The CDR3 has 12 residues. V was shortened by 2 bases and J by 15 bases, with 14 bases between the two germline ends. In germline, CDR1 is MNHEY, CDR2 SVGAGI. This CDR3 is CASSYRGDPWFF. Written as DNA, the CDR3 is TGTGCCAGCAGTTACAGAGGAGACCCCTGGTTCTTC.